Listed below are T cell receptor beta chains from one sample, sequenced in a study of blood T cell repertoires in COVID-19. TCRdb's table, derived via immunoSEQ multiplex PCR, lists solely in-frame clones and lacks some. The sample consists of some 340,000 clones, around 83% of them appearing once. Specimen: peripheral blood. Receptors originate from a man aged 25 to 45 with active or convalescent COVID-19. Each CDR3 is given with its conserved first and last residue. A D gene is named only where the DNA matches it firmly. Size values are once, few and many counts, or a class for expanded clones, and some rows have none.

size	J	D	V	CDR3	DNA
.	TRBJ2-7	.	TRBV11-2	CASSSYRGLAYEQYF	TGTGCCAGCAGCTCATACAGGGGACTAGCCTACGAGCAGTACTTC
few	TRBJ1-5	TRBD1	TRBV6-2/TRBV6-3	CASSPPGGHNQPQHF	TGTGCCAGCAGCCCTCCAGGGGGTCACAATCAGCCCCAGCATTTT
.	TRBJ1-5	TRBD1	TRBV6-5	CASSRDRVSSQPQHF	TGTGCCAGCAGTCGCGACAGGGTGTCATCTCAGCCCCAGCATTTT
few	TRBJ1-2	TRBD1	TRBV5-1	CASSFEGAGGYTF	TGCGCCAGCAGCTTTGAGGGGGCCGGTGGCTACACCTTC
.	TRBJ2-1	TRBD2	TRBV5-1	CASTWRERGGLDEQFF	TGCGCCAGCACGTGGCGAGAGCGGGGGGGCCTCGATGAGCAGTTCTTC
.	TRBJ2-2	.	TRBV28	CASSDYLLHFQNGELFF	TGTGCCAGCAGCGACTACCTCTTGCACTTCCAGAACGGGGAGCTGTTTTTT
.	TRBJ1-6	.	TRBV6-5	CASSYEGRSNSPLHF	TGTGCCAGCAGTTACGAGGGCAGGTCTAATTCACCCCTCCACTTT
few	TRBJ1-5	.	TRBV6-1	CASSGNPTGSNQPQHF	TGTGCCAGCAGTGGGAACCCGACAGGTAGCAATCAGCCCCAGCATTTT
.	TRBJ1-6	.	TRBV27	CASSSTGNPDSPLHF	TGTGCCAGCAGTTCCACGGGGAACCCAGATTCACCCCTCCACTTT
.	TRBJ2-5	.	TRBV3-1/TRBV3-2	CASSQGGSFETQYF	TGTGCCAGCAGCCAAGGAGGCAGCTTCGAGACCCAGTACTTC
once	TRBJ2-7	.	TRBV11-2	CASSLSGLFESSYEQYF	TGTGCCAGCAGCTTATCGGGACTTTTTGAATCCTCCTACGAGCAGTACTTC
.	TRBJ2-5	.	TRBV9	CASSVESGETQYF	TGTGCCAGCAGCGTGGAGAGCGGAGAGACCCAGTACTTC
.	TRBJ2-3	TRBD2	TRBV28	CASSSPGLADTDTQYF	TGTGCCAGCAGTTCCCCGGGACTAGCGGACACAGATACGCAGTATTTT
.	TRBJ1-4	TRBD1	TRBV15	CATSRDPRQGVYEKLFF	TGTGCCACCAGCAGAGATCCGCGACAGGGGGTGTATGAAAAACTGTTTTTT
few	TRBJ1-4	.	TRBV10-3	CAISAREGLGEKLFF	TGTGCCATCAGTGCTCGGGAGGGGCTAGGAGAAAAACTGTTTTTT
.	TRBJ1-1	.	TRBV9	CASSPTVGGLFTEAFF	TGTGCCAGCAGCCCCACGGTGGGGGGGCTTTTCACTGAAGCTTTCTTT
.	TRBJ2-1	TRBD2	TRBV11-3	CASSPGTTNEQFF	TGTGCCAGCAGCCCCGGGACTACCAATGAGCAGTTCTTC
.	TRBJ1-3	.	TRBV5-1	CASSLAFGNTIYF	TGCGCCAGCAGCTTGGCCTTTGGAAACACCATATATTTT
.	TRBJ2-1	TRBD2	TRBV7-9	CASSGLVLGPGEQFF	TGTGCCAGCAGCGGACTAGTTTTAGGGCCAGGGGAGCAGTTCTTC
once	TRBJ1-2	.	TRBV6-5	CASSAGPILYGYTF	TGTGCCAGCAGCGCGGGACCGATTCTCTATGGCTACACCTTC
.	TRBJ1-6	.	TRBV18	CASSTIQGNSPLHF	TGTGCCAGCTCGACCATTCAGGGGAATTCACCCCTCCACTTT
.	TRBJ2-2	TRBD2	TRBV13	CASRGSGRTGELFF	TGTGCCAGCAGGGGTAGCGGGAGGACCGGGGAGCTGTTTTTT